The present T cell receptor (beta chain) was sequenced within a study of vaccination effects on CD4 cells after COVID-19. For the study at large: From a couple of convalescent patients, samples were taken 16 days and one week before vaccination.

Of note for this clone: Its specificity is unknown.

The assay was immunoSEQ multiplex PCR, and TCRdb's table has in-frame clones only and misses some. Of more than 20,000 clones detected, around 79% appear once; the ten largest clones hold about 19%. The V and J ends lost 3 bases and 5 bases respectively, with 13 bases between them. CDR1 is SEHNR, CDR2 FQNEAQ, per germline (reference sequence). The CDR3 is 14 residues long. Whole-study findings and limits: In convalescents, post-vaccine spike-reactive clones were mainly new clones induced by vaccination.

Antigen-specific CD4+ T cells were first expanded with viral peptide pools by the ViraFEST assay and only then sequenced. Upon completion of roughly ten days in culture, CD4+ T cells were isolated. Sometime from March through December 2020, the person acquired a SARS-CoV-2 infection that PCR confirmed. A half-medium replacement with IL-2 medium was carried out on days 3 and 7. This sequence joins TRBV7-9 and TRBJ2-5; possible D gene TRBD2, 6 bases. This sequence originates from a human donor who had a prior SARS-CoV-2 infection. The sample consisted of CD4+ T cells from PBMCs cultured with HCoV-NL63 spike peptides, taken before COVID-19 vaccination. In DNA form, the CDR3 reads TGTGCCAGCAGCTTGTATACTAGCTCGGAGACCCAGTACTTC. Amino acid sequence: CASSLYTSSETQYF.